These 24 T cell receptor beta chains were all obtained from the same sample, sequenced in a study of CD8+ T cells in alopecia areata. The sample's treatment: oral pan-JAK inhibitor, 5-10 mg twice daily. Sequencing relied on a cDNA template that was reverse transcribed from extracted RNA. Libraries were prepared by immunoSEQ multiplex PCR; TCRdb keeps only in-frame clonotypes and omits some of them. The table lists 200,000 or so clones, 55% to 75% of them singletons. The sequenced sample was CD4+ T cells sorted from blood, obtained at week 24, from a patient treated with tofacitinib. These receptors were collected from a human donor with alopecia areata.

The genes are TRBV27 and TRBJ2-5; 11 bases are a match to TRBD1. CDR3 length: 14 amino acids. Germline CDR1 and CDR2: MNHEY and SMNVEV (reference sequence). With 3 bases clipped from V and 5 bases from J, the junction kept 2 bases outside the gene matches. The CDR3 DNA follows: TGTGCCAGCAGTTTCCGGGACAGGGGGGAGACCCAGTACTTC. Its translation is CASSFRDRGETQYF.

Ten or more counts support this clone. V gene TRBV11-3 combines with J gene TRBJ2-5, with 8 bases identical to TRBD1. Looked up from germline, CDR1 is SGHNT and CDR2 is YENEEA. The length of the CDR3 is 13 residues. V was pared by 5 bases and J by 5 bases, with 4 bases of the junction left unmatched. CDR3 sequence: CASSMDRAETQYF. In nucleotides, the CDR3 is TGTGCCAGCAGCATGGACAGGGCGGAGACCCAGTACTTC.

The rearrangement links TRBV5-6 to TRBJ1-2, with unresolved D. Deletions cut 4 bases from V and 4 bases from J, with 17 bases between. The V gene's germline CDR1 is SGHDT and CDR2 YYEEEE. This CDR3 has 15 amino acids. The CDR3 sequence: CASSPPGSTVYGYTF. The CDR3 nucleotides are TGTGCCAGCAGCCCCCCCGGGTCTACCGTCTATGGCTACACCTTC.

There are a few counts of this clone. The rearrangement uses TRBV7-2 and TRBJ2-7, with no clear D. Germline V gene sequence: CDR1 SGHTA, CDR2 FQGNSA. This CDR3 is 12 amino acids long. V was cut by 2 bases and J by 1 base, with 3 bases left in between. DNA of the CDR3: TGTGCCAGCAGCTTATCATCCTACGAGCAGTACTTC. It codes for CASSLSSYEQYF.

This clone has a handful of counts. This chain's CDR3 is CASTHGHTYEQYF. DNA of the CDR3: TGTGCCAGCACCCATGGACATACCTACGAGCAGTACTTC. The V and J genes are TRBV5-5 and TRBJ2-7; a weak D match, TRBD1 (5 bases). The V gene lost 6 bases and the J gene lost 2 bases, with 12 bases spanning the gap. The CDR3 runs 13 residues. Germline V CDR1 and CDR2: SGHKS, YYEKEE (reference sequence).

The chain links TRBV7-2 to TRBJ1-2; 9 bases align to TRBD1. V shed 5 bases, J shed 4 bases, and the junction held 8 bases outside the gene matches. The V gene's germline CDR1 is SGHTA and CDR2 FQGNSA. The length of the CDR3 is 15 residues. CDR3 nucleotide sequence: TGTGCCAGCAGCCCAGTGGGACAGGGATCCTATGGCTACACCTTC. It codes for CASSPVGQGSYGYTF.

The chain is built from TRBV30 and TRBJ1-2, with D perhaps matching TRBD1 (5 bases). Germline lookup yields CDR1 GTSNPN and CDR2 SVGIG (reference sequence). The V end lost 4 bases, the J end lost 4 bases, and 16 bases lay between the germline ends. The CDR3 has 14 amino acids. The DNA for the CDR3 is TGTGCCTGGACCCCCGGACAAGGAGCCTATGGCTACACCTTC. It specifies CAWTPGQGAYGYTF. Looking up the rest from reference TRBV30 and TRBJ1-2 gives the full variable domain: SQTIHQWPATLVQPVGSPLSLECTVEGTSNPNLYWYRQAAGRGLQLLFYSVGIGQISSEVPQNLSASRPQDRQFILSSKKLLLSDSGFYLCAWTPGQGAYGYTFGSGTRLTVV.

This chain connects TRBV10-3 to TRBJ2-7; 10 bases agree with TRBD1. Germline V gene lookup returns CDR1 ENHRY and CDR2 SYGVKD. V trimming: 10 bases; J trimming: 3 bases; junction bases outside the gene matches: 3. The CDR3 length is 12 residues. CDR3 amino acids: CATRDRGYEQYF. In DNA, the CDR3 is TGTGCCACGCGGGACAGGGGCTACGAGCAGTACTTC.

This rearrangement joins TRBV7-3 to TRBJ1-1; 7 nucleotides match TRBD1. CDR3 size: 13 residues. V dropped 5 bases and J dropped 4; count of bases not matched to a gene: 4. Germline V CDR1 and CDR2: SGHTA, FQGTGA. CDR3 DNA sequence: TGTGCCAGCAGCCGACAGGGCTTCACTGAAGCTTTCTTT. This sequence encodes CASSRQGFTEAFF.

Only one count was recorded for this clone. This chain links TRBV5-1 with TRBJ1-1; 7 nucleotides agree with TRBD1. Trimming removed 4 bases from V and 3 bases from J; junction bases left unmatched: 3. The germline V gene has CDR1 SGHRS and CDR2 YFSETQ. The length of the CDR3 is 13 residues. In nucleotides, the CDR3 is TGCGCCAGCAGCCACACAGGGGACACTGAAGCTTTCTTT. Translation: CASSHTGDTEAFF.

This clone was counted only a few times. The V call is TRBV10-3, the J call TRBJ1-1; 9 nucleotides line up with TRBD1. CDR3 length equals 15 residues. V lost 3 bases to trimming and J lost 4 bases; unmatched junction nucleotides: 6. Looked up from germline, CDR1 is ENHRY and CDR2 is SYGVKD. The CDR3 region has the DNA TGTGCCATCAGTGATCGGACAGGGGAGGGCACTGAAGCTTTCTTT. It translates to CAISDRTGEGTEAFF.

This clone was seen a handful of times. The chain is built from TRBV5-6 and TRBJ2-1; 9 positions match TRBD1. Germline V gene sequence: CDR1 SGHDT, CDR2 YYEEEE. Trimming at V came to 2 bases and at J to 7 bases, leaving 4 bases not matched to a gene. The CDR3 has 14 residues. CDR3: CASSLQGARNEQFF. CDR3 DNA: TGTGCCAGCAGCTTACAGGGGGCGCGGAATGAGCAGTTCTTC. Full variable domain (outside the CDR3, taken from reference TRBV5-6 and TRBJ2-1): DAGVTQSPTHLIKTRGQQVTLRCSPKSGHDTVSWYQQALGQGPQFIFQYYEEEERQRGNFPDRFSGHQFPNYSSELNVNALLLGDSALYLCASSLQGARNEQFFGPGTRLTVL.

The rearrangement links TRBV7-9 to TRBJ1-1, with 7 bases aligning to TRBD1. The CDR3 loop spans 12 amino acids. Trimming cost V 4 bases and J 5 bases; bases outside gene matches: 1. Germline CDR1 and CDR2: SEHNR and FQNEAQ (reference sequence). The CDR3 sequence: CASSWTGTEAFF. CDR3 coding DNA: TGTGCCAGCAGCTGGACAGGAACTGAAGCTTTCTTT.

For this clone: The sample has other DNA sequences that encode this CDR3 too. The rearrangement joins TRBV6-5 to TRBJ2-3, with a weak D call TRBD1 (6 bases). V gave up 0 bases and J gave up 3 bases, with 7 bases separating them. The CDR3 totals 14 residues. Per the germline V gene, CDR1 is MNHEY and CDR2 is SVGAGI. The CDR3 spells CASSYSRGTDTQYF. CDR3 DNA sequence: TGTGCCAGCAGTTACTCCAGGGGAACAGATACGCAGTATTTT.

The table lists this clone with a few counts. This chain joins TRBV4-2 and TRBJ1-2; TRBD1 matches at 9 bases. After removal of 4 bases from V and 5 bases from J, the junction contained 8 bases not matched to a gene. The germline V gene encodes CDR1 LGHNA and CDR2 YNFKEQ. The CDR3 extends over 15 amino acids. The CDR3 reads CASSLNRGPLYGYTF. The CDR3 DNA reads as TGTGCCAGCAGCCTAAACAGGGGGCCCCTTTATGGCTACACCTTC.

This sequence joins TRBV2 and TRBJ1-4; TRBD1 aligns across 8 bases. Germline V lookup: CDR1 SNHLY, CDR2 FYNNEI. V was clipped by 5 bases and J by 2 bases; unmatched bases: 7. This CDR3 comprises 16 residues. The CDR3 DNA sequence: TGTGCCAGCAGTAAGGAGGGACAGGCCACTAATGAAAAACTGTTTTTT. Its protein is CASSKEGQATNEKLFF.

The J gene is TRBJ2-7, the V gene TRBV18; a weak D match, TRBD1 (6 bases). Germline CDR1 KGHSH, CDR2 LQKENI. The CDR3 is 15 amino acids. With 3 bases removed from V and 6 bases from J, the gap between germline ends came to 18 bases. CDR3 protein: CASSPLGTGLGEQYF. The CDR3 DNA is TGTGCCAGCTCACCTCTGGGAACAGGGCTAGGCGAGCAGTACTTC.

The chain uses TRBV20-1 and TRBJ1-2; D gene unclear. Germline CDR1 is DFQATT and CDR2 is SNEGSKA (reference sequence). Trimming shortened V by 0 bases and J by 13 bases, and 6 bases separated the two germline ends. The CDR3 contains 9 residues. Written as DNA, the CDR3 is TGCAGTGCTAGAGAGGCAGGCACCTTC. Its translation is CSAREAGTF.

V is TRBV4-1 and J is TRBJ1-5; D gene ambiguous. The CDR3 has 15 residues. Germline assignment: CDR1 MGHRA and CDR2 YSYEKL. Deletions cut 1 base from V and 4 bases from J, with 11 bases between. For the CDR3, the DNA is TGCGCCAGCAGCCAAGGTGGAGGAGGAAATCAGCCCCAGCATTTT. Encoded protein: CASSQGGGGNQPQHF.

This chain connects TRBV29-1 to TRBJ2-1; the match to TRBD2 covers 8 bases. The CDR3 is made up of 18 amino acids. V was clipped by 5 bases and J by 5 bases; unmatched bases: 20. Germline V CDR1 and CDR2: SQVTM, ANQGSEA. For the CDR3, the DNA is TGCAGCGTTTTCGGCGGGGGGTTCGGACGGGAAATTAACAATGAGCAGTTCTTC. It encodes CSVFGGGFGREINNEQFF.

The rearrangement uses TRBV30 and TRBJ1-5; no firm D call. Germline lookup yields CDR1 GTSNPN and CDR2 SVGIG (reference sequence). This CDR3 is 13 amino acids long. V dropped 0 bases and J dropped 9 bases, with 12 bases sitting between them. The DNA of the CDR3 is TGTGCCTGGAGTGTCGAGGTCACCGGGCCCCAGCATTTT. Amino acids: CAWSVEVTGPQHF.

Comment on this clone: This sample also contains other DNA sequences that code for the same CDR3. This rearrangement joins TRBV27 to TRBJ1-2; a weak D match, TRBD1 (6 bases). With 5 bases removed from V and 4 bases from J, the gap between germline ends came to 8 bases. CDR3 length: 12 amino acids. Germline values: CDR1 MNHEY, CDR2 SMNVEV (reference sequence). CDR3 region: CASSGGGYGYTF. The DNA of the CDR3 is TGTGCCAGCAGTGGAGGGGGCTATGGCTACACCTTC.

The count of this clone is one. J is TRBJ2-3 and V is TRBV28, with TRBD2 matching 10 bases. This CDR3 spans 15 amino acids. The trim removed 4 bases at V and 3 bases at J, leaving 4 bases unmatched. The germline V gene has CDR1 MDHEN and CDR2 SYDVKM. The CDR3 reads CASSSTGLATDTQYF. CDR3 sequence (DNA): TGTGCCAGCAGTTCGACGGGACTAGCGACAGATACGCAGTATTTT. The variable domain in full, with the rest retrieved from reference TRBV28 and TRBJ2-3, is DVKVTQSSRYLVKRTGEKVFLECVQDMDHENMFWYRQDPGLGLRLIYFSYDVKMKEKGDIPEGYSVSREKKERFSLILESASTNQTSMYLCASSSTGLATDTQYFGPGTRLTVL.

CDR3 nucleotides: TGTGCCAGCACTACAAACTTAGCGCGCCCCTACGAGCAGTACTTC. This translates into CASTTNLARPYEQYF. The chain combines TRBV28 with TRBJ2-7, with D perhaps matching TRBD2 (5 bases). The CDR3 extends over 15 amino acids. Trimming shortened V by 7 bases and J by 2 bases, and 18 bases separated the two germline ends. The germline CDR1 and CDR2 sequences are MDHEN and SYDVKM.